This T cell receptor (beta chain) was found in a study of T cells in Graves' hyperthyroidism and ophthalmopathy. General observations from the study: Ophthalmopathy and stable hyperthyroidism were told apart by a 13 V-J model. Peripheral blood also featured most of the thyroid clonotypes expanded above 0.001.

This CDR3 region has 15 residues. Germline V gene lookup returns CDR1 MDHEN and CDR2 SYDVKM. Trimming took 6 bases from V and 4 from J, leaving 19 bases between them. This clonotype has at least ten counts. Its antigen remains unidentified. There were TCR beta CDR3 regions amplified from RNA transcripts. HTBI primers drove first-round RT-PCR of the TCR CDR3. TCRdb reprocessed the multiplex PCR reads with MiXCR, giving one entry per CDR3 protein. In the table there are approximately 640,000 distinct CDR3 sequences, around 16% of which are singletons. If no ophthalmopathy progression occurred within 18 months, Graves' hyperthyroidism was stable.

Sequenced sample: blood. This TCR was sampled from a woman under 40 with Graves' hyperthyroidism. The chain carries TRBV28 and TRBJ2-7; weak D call: TRBD2 (5 bases). CDR3 protein: CASSQPALSGYEQYF. CDR3 nucleotide sequence: TGTGCCAGCAGCCAACCCGCCTTAAGCGGATACGAGCAGTACTTC.